This T cell receptor (beta chain) emerged from a study of cytomegalovirus exposure and HLA in healthy donors. In the study overall: Around four fifths of more than 300 genotyped donors fell in the Caucasian-associated ancestry cluster. Study-wide findings and caveats: TRBV6-2, TRBV6-3 and some other V segments were excluded as indistinguishable. The classifier, whose performance was assessed in both the original and validation cohorts, reportedly diagnosed cytomegalovirus status with high specificity and sensitivity.

This CDR3 spans 15 amino acids. CDR1 is SGHNT, CDR2 YYREEE, per germline (reference sequence). With V trimmed by 4 bases and J by 7 bases, 8 bases remained unmatched. PCR used 60 Vbeta primers and 13 Jbeta primers. TCRdb's copy holds only in-frame clones and misses some; the assay was immunoSEQ multiplex PCR. Among roughly 150,000 clones listed, 76% were seen once. Points on this clone: Its antigen is still unknown.

This chain joins TRBV5-4 and TRBJ1-4, with 9 bases lining up with TRBD1. The sequence came from a male donor in good health and CMV-seronegative. Sequenced material: PBMCs. CDR3 residues: CASSGAGTGLEKLFF. Here the CDR3 DNA reads TGTGCCAGCAGCGGGGCCGGGACAGGGCTTGAAAAACTGTTTTTT.